One T cell receptor beta chain is described in this entry. Assay: immunoSEQ multiplex PCR; the TCRdb copy retains only in-frame clones and omits some. The table has about 480,000 clones, approximately 86% seen once. This sample is part of a study of blood T cell repertoires in COVID-19. With 9 bases removed from V and 4 bases from J, the gap between germline ends came to 15 bases. Germline assignment: CDR1 KGHDR and CDR2 SFDVKD. The CDR3 has 13 amino acids. Enrolled through a virtual design, the participants were between about 18 and 100 years of age and came from some 25 US areas. Symptom resolution, clearance, or two negative PCRs marked donors in Cohort 3 as recovered.

The sequence was collected from a woman aged 55-69 years who had recovered from COVID-19. The specimen was PBMCs or T cells enriched from blood (not recorded which). This chain joins TRBV24-1 and TRBJ2-7, with D possibly TRBD2 on 5 matching bases. CDR3 loop: CATAGPGDYEQYF. The CDR3 DNA reads TGTGCCACCGCGGGCCCCGGGGATTACGAGCAGTACTTC.